A single sample gave rise to the 5 T cell receptor beta chains below, sequenced in a study of T cells in localized non-small cell lung cancer. This table comes from immunoSEQ multiplex PCR, and its TCRdb copy is limited to in-frame clones, with some not included. The profile shows roughly 4,700 clones, approximately 30% of them singletons. This material consisted of lung tumor tissue, taken before any cancer treatment. The receptors were sampled from a man between 35 and 75 years old with stage II lung adenocarcinoma.

This clone was seen only a few times. V gene TRBV6-8 combines with J gene TRBJ2-7, with D unresolved. Germline V gives CDR1 MNHGY, CDR2 SAAAGT. V was trimmed by 6 bases and J by 3 bases, leaving 9 bases between them. This CDR3 is built from 12 residues. The CDR3: CASRDQIYEQYF. The CDR3 DNA is TGTGCCAGCAGAGACCAGATCTACGAGCAGTACTTC.

This clone was seen more than once but under ten times. V is TRBV11-3 and J is TRBJ2-5, with D hard to call. The length of the CDR3 is 14 residues. The V gene lost 5 bases and the J gene lost 2 bases, with 12 bases spanning the gap. Germline-derived CDR1 and CDR2 are SGHNT and YENEEA. CDR3 DNA: TGTGCCAGCAGCCGACACGGACCTCAAGAGACCCAGTACTTC. Translating it yields CASSRHGPQETQYF.

This clone turned up a few times. The chain has TRBV6-8 and TRBJ2-5; a possible D gene is TRBD2 (5 bases). The germline V gene has CDR1 MNHGY and CDR2 SAAAGT. Trimming took off 6 bases at V and 5 bases at J, with 16 bases between the two ends. CDR3 length: 14 residues. CDR3 protein: CASRPGSSAETQYF. CDR3 DNA sequence: TGTGCCAGCAGACCGGGATCCTCAGCGGAGACCCAGTACTTC.

The chain joins TRBV19 to TRBJ1-4, with 9 bases lining up with TRBD1. With 5 bases clipped from V and 8 bases from J, the junction kept 9 bases outside the gene matches. The CDR3 covers 15 residues. Germline assignment: CDR1 LNHDA and CDR2 SQIVND (reference sequence). The CDR3 region has the DNA TGTGCCAGTAGTGACCACAGGGGGCCCGGAGAAAAACTGTTTTTT. It codes for CASSDHRGPGEKLFF.

This chain joins TRBV11-3 and TRBJ2-5, with D tentatively TRBD1 (5 bases). Germline V gene data show CDR1 as SGHNT and CDR2 as YENEEA. The CDR3 contains 17 residues. Trimming took 2 bases from V and 5 from J, leaving 21 bases between them. In nucleotides, the CDR3 is TGTGCCAGCAGCTTAACTCGAGGCCAGGGTGCATGGGAGACCCAGTACTTC. Encoded protein: CASSLTRGQGAWETQYF.